Following are 25 T cell receptor beta chains from one sample sequenced in a study of glioma-infiltrating T cells. The iRepertoire nested amplicon-rescue multiplex PCR amplified TCR alpha and beta CDR3s from RNA. Each CDR3 protein is one row after TCRdb ran MiXCR on the multiplex PCR reads. Among some 18,000 distinct CDR3 sequences listed, more than 45% were seen once. The sequenced material came from glioma tissue, nonneoplastic brain tissue, or PBMCs (not recorded which). The receptor source for this set is a human donor with low-grade glioma or glioblastoma, undergoing nonglioma brain surgery, or in good health (not recorded which).

The V and J genes are TRBV28 and TRBJ2-1, with D hard to call. Deletions cut 1 base from V and 6 bases from J, with 7 bases between. Germline V gives CDR1 MDHEN, CDR2 SYDVKM. The CDR3 has 13 amino acids. CDR3 amino acids: CASSLSIRNEQFF. CDR3 in DNA: TGTGCCAGCAGTTTATCGATCCGCAATGAGCAGTTCTTC.

This clonotype has a handful of counts. The rearrangement joins TRBV6-1 to TRBJ2-7, with a tentative D call TRBD1 (6 bases). V lost 9 bases and J lost 3, with 15 bases in between. Germline V CDR1 and CDR2: MNHNS, SASEGT. The CDR3 contains 13 residues. The CDR3 region has the DNA TGTGCCAGTTACGCAGGGGCGTACTACGAGCAGTACTTC. This translates into CASYAGAYYEQYF.

The CDR3 DNA reads TGCAGCGTTGGGCAGATGAACACTGAAGCTTTCTTT. This translates into CSVGQMNTEAFF. This sequence joins TRBV29-1 and TRBJ1-1, with no clear D. Germline V gene lookup returns CDR1 SQVTM and CDR2 ANQGSEA. V was cut by 4 bases and J by 0 bases, with 6 bases left in between. The CDR3 loop spans 12 amino acids.

This sequence joins TRBV6-5 and TRBJ1-1; the D is unclear. This CDR3 contains 15 residues. Trimming pared 7 bases from V and 1 base from J, leaving 16 bases between. Germline loops: CDR1 MNHEY, CDR2 SVGAGI. CDR3 bases: TGTGCCAGCACCCTACGGTGGCAGCAGAACACTGAAGCTTTCTTT. As protein: CASTLRWQQNTEAFF.

The CDR3 DNA sequence: TGTGCCAGCAAGTACCCCGGGACCGATCCTAGCACAGATACGCAGTATTTT. Translated, it gives CASKYPGTDPSTDTQYF. This chain uses TRBV6-1 with TRBJ2-3, with D perhaps TRBD1 or TRBD2 (5 bases each). The V end was cut by 7 bases, the J end by 0 bases, with 20 bases between. CDR1 is MNHNS, CDR2 SASEGT, per germline. This CDR3 is 17 amino acids long.

V and J are TRBV20-1 and TRBJ1-5, with D possibly being TRBD1 (5 bases). The CDR3 is 15 residues long. Germline CDR1 is DFQATT and CDR2 is SNEGSKA (reference sequence). The V gene lost 0 bases and the J gene lost 0 bases, with 9 bases spanning the gap. The CDR3 reads CSARDRGLSNQPQHF. The CDR3 nucleotides are TGCAGTGCTAGAGATAGGGGACTTAGCAATCAGCCCCAGCATTTT.

V is TRBV6-6 and J is TRBJ2-3; 9 nucleotides align to TRBD1. This CDR3 has 16 residues. Germline V gene data show CDR1 as MNHNY and CDR2 as SVGAGI (reference sequence). Trimming at V came to 2 bases and at J to 5 bases, leaving 8 bases not matched to a gene. The CDR3 DNA reads TGTGCCAGCAGTTACGCCCGGGACAGGGTCGTAGATACGCAGTATTTT. Protein: CASSYARDRVVDTQYF.

This chain uses TRBV6-1 with TRBJ2-7; unclear D gene. The CDR3 runs 13 residues. Germline values: CDR1 MNHNS, CDR2 SASEGT. Between the trimmed V and J ends, which lost 0 bases and 3 bases, there was a span of 6 bases. The CDR3 bases are TGTGCCAGCAGTGAAGCGCTCGGCTACGAGCAGTACTTC. It is translated as CASSEALGYEQYF.

The rearrangement joins TRBV20-1 to TRBJ2-1; no definite D call. Germline-derived CDR1 and CDR2 are DFQATT and SNEGSKA (reference sequence). The CDR3 is made up of 13 amino acids. V was cut by 3 bases and J by 3 bases, with 9 bases left in between. CDR3 sequence: CSASASHYNEQFF. The CDR3 coding sequence is TGCAGTGCTAGCGCGTCCCACTACAATGAGCAGTTCTTC.

The CDR3 here is CASGVSTQHF. The CDR3 DNA reads as TGTGCCAGCGGAGTGTCGACCCAGCATTTT. The rearrangement joins TRBV6-2 or TRBV6-3 to TRBJ1-5; D uncertain. The CDR3 extends over 10 amino acids. The germline gives CDR1 MNHEY, CDR2 SVGEGT. V gave up 8 bases and J gave up 11 bases, with 10 bases separating them.

The chain uses TRBV6-1 and TRBJ2-3, with TRBD2 matching over 12 bases. Germline V gene sequence: CDR1 MNHNS, CDR2 SASEGT. The CDR3 has 16 amino acids. Germline trimming cut 6 bases from V and 3 bases from J; bases unmatched to any gene: 7. The CDR3 nucleotides are TGTGCCAGCAGCCCGATTCTAGCGGGGGGGACAGATACGCAGTATTTT. Its protein product is CASSPILAGGTDTQYF.

Turning to this clonotype: The conserved phenylalanine or tryptophan normally closing the CDR3 is absent here, so this likely arose from a read error. V is TRBV15 and J is TRBJ2-1; 8 nucleotides agree with TRBD2. After removal of 0 bases from V and 6 bases from J, the junction contained 7 bases not matched to a gene. This CDR3 has 16 amino acids. The germline gives CDR1 LNHNV, CDR2 YYDKDF (reference sequence). The CDR3 nucleotides read TGTGCCACCAGCAGAGATCGGCAAGCGGGAGCCAATGAGCAGTTCCTC. Protein product: CATSRDRQAGANEQFL.

This clonotype was observed at least ten times. The CDR3 DNA follows: TGCGCCAGCAGCTCCCTCGAAGGGGCGTTCTTCCGGGAGCTGTTTTTT. Its translation: CASSSLEGAFFRELFF. This rearrangement joins TRBV5-1 to TRBJ2-2; maybe TRBD1 (5 bases). Germline assignment: CDR1 SGHRS and CDR2 YFSETQ. The CDR3 loop spans 16 amino acids. The ends were cut back, 3 bases at V and 9 bases at J, with 21 bases in the middle.

The V and J genes are TRBV6-2 or TRBV6-3 and TRBJ1-5; 7 bases line up with TRBD1. The CDR3 sequence is 15 residues long. Trimming at V came to 6 bases and at J to 9 bases, leaving 14 bases not matched to a gene. Per the germline V gene, CDR1 is MNHEY and CDR2 is SVGEGT. The CDR3 region has the DNA TGTGCCAGCAGCCCGCCGGGACAGTATATGCTGCCCCAGCATTTT. Its protein is CASSPPGQYMLPQHF.

Many counts were recorded for this clonotype. This chain connects TRBV11-1 to TRBJ2-1; D is ambiguous. V was cut by 5 bases and J by 6 bases, with 14 bases left in between. Per the germline V gene, CDR1 is SGHAT and CDR2 is FQDESV (reference sequence). The CDR3 extends over 14 amino acids. CDR3 residues: CASSPVGVFNEQFF. In DNA form, the CDR3 reads TGTGCCAGCAGCCCAGTAGGAGTCTTCAATGAGCAGTTCTTC.

At least ten counts were recorded for this clonotype. The chain employs TRBV11-2 and TRBJ1-1; D is uncertain. This CDR3 contains 14 residues. V was trimmed by 2 bases and J by 1 base, leaving 8 bases between them. CDR1 is SGHAT, CDR2 FQNNGV, per germline. CDR3 sequence: CASSLFRRNTEAFF. CDR3 nucleotides: TGTGCCAGCAGCTTATTTCGCAGGAACACTGAAGCTTTCTTT.

This clonotype was counted only a few times. V gene TRBV6-1 combines with J gene TRBJ2-1; D is perhaps TRBD1 (5 bases). The CDR3 runs to 13 residues. V lost 8 bases to trimming and J lost 6 bases, with 14 bases between them. The germline V gene has CDR1 MNHNS and CDR2 SASEGT. This chain's CDR3 is CASGQGHPNEQFF. CDR3 nucleotides: TGTGCCAGCGGGCAGGGTCATCCCAATGAGCAGTTCTTC.

This clonotype was detected only a few times. The rearrangement joins TRBV14 to TRBJ2-1, with 11 bases identical to TRBD2. The junction had 6 bases not matched to a gene; V was cut back by 2 bases and J by 0 bases. This CDR3 is 18 amino acids long. Germline CDR1 SGHDN, CDR2 FVKESK. This chain's CDR3 is CASSQLLAGVSSYNEQFF. DNA for the CDR3: TGTGCCAGCAGCCAATTACTAGCGGGAGTGAGCTCCTACAATGAGCAGTTCTTC.

The genes are TRBV14 and TRBJ1-1; D possibly corresponds to TRBD1 (5 bases). Germline CDR1 reads SGHDN; CDR2 reads FVKESK. The CDR3 consists of 13 residues. Trimming removed 3 bases at V and 4 bases at J, with 9 bases between. CDR3 protein: CASSQGVSTEAFF. CDR3 DNA sequence: TGTGCCAGCAGCCAGGGGGTGAGCACTGAAGCTTTCTTT.

V usage is TRBV6-1 and J usage is TRBJ2-1; 10 nucleotides align to TRBD1. CDR3 size: 18 residues. Germline assignment: CDR1 MNHNS and CDR2 SASEGT. Trimming removed 7 bases from V and 4 bases from J; junction bases left unmatched: 16. CDR3 in DNA: TGTGCCAGCACCGGGGACAGGGGTAGCCTAGCGGGTTACAATGAGCAGTTCTTC. Its protein product is CASTGDRGSLAGYNEQFF.

The V and J genes are TRBV30 and TRBJ2-1, with 13 bases matching TRBD2. The CDR3 totals 18 residues. Per the germline V gene, CDR1 is GTSNPN and CDR2 is SVGIG (reference sequence). After removal of 0 bases from V and 10 bases from J, the junction contained 15 bases not matched to a gene. CDR3 loop: CAWSVFRTSGSEGREQFF. The CDR3 region has the DNA TGTGCCTGGAGTGTATTCAGGACTAGCGGGAGCGAGGGGAGGGAGCAGTTCTTC.

The rearrangement links TRBV27 to TRBJ2-5; D gene uncertain. CDR1 MNHEY and CDR2 SMNVEV come from the germline V gene (reference sequence). Trimming stripped 4 bases from V and 2 bases from J, with 11 bases between. CDR3 size: 14 residues. As DNA, the CDR3 is TGTGCCAGCAGTTCGCATCACTTACAAGAGACCCAGTACTTC. Its translation: CASSSHHLQETQYF.

The CDR3 spells CASSEQYSNQPQHF. CDR3 coding DNA: TGCGCCAGCAGTGAACAGTATAGCAATCAGCCCCAGCATTTT. The rearrangement uses TRBV10-2 and TRBJ1-5, with unresolved D. Germline V gives CDR1 WSHSY, CDR2 SAAADI. V lost 3 bases, J lost 0 bases, and 6 bases lay in between. This CDR3 region has 14 residues.

This clonotype was seen repeatedly, ten times or more. The chain is built from TRBV20-1 and TRBJ2-5, with 7 bases aligning to TRBD2. CDR1 DFQATT and CDR2 SNEGSKA come from the germline V gene (reference sequence). With V trimmed by 5 bases and J by 1 base, 16 bases remained unmatched. CDR3 length: 17 amino acids. The CDR3 nucleotides read TGCAGTGCTTCCCGACCTCTATCAATAGCGGGCCAAGAGACCCAGTACTTC. It translates to CSASRPLSIAGQETQYF.

This clonotype was counted only a few times. The chain is built from TRBV28 and TRBJ2-5, with D maybe TRBD2 (6 bases). The CDR3 totals 13 residues. Between the trimmed V and J ends, which lost 10 bases and 2 bases, there was a span of 14 bases. From germline, CDR1 is MDHEN and CDR2 SYDVKM. CDR3 protein: CAIAGRNQETQYF. The CDR3, as DNA: TGTGCCATTGCAGGGAGGAATCAAGAGACCCAGTACTTC.